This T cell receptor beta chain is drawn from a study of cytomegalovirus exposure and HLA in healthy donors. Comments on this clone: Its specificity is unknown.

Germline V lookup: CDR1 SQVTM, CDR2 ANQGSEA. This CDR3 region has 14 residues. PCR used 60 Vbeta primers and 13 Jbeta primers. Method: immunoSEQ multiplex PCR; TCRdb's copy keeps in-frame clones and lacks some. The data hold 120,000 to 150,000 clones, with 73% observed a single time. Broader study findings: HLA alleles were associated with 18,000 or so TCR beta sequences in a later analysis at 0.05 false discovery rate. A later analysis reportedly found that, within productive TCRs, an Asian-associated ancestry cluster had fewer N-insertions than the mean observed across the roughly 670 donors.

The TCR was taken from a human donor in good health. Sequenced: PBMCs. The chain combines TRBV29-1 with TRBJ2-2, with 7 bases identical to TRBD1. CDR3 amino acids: CSAQGTVNTGELFF. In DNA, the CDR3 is TGCAGTGCTCAAGGGACAGTAAACACCGGGGAGCTGTTTTTT.